This entry lists 22 T cell receptor beta chains sequenced from one sample in a study of OX40 agonist ivuxolimab in advanced cancers. The table came from immunoSEQ multiplex PCR; TCRdb's copy has only in-frame clones and leaves some out. The table includes about 33,000 clones, roughly nine tenths detected once. This specimen was CD4+ or CD8+ T cells sorted from blood, taken in a trial of the OX40 agonist ivuxolimab. Receptors originate from an adult with an advanced solid tumor such as melanoma, head and neck, liver or kidney cancer.

In DNA form, the CDR3 reads TGTGCCAGCAGCTTGGCCCAGGCTGTTCGACATGAGCAGTTCTTC. Translated: CASSLAQAVRHEQFF. J is TRBJ2-1 and V is TRBV5-5; D is unresolved. V dropped 0 bases and J dropped 8 bases, with 15 bases sitting between them. CDR1 and CDR2 (germline): SGHKS, YYEKEE (reference sequence). This CDR3 has 15 amino acids.

The chain joins TRBV6-5 to TRBJ1-2; TRBD1 matches at 11 bases. Germline CDR1 is MNHEY and CDR2 is SVGAGI. V was clipped by 6 bases and J by 9 bases; unmatched bases: 9. This CDR3 comprises 14 residues. CDR3 loop: CASRPLGQGVRYTF. In DNA form, the CDR3 reads TGTGCCAGCAGGCCCCTGGGACAGGGGGTACGCTACACCTTC.

CDR3 sequence reads: CASSEAAYEQYF. CDR3 DNA sequence: TGTGCCAGCAGTGAGGCGGCCTACGAGCAGTACTTC. This chain connects TRBV6-6 to TRBJ2-7; unclear D gene. The V and J ends lost 5 bases and 2 bases respectively, with 7 bases between them. The CDR3 extends over 12 amino acids. CDR1 and CDR2 from the germline V gene are MNHNY and SVGAGI (reference sequence).

This chain uses TRBV19 with TRBJ1-3, with a weak D call TRBD1 (5 bases). The CDR3 spans 14 residues. Germline CDR1 LNHDA, CDR2 SQIVND (reference sequence). V gave up 8 bases and J gave up 0 bases, with 11 bases separating them. The CDR3 here is CASGGGRSGNTIYF. CDR3 bases: TGTGCCAGTGGGGGAGGGCGCTCTGGAAACACCATATATTTT.

This chain joins TRBV6-4 and TRBJ2-1; tentatively, D is TRBD1 or TRBD2 (6 bases each). The CDR3 is 15 amino acids. V dropped 6 bases and J dropped 8 bases, with 20 bases sitting between them. The V gene's germline CDR1 is MRHNA and CDR2 SNTAGT. The CDR3 reads CASSIDNGGTDEQFF. CDR3 sequence (DNA): TGTGCCAGCAGCATTGACAACGGGGGCACCGATGAGCAGTTCTTC.

The chain couples TRBV5-6 to TRBJ2-3; D call uncertain. The V and J ends lost 2 bases and 4 bases respectively, with 14 bases between them. The germline CDR1 and CDR2 sequences are SGHDT and YYEEEE. The CDR3 is 15 residues long. The CDR3 DNA is TGTGCCAGCAGCTTCCCAGGTATTTTTGCAGATACGCAGTATTTT. Its protein is CASSFPGIFADTQYF. Looking up the rest from reference TRBV5-6 and TRBJ2-3 gives the full variable domain: DAGVTQSPTHLIKTRGQQVTLRCSPKSGHDTVSWYQQALGQGPQFIFQYYEEEERQRGNFPDRFSGHQFPNYSSELNVNALLLGDSALYLCASSFPGIFADTQYFGPGTRLTVL.

V usage is TRBV18 and J usage is TRBJ2-3; tentatively, D is TRBD1 or TRBD2 (5 bases each). Trimming pared 5 bases from V and 2 bases from J, leaving 8 bases between. CDR1 KGHSH and CDR2 LQKENI come from the germline V gene. This CDR3 is 13 amino acids long. DNA of the CDR3: TGTGCCAGCTCAGGGGGAGTCACAGATACGCAGTATTTT. This translates into CASSGGVTDTQYF.

The chain employs TRBV5-1 and TRBJ2-3, with D unclear. The length of the CDR3 is 15 residues. The V gene's germline CDR1 is SGHRS and CDR2 YFSETQ. Trimming stripped 1 base from V and 1 base from J, with 10 bases between. This CDR3 reads CASSLRWAGTDTQYF. As DNA, the CDR3 is TGCGCCAGCAGCTTGCGGTGGGCTGGCACAGATACGCAGTATTTT.

The chain carries TRBV7-9 and TRBJ2-7, with D perhaps being TRBD1 or TRBD2 (5 bases each). V lost 5 bases, J lost 4 bases, and 12 bases lay in between. CDR3 length: 13 residues. The germline gives CDR1 SEHNR, CDR2 FQNEAQ (reference sequence). The CDR3 DNA sequence: TGTGCCAGCAGCCGGGACGCCTGGTACGAGCAGTACTTC. Protein: CASSRDAWYEQYF.

The chain has TRBV28 and TRBJ1-4, with 10 bases matching TRBD1. The V gene end was trimmed by 3 bases and the J gene end by 10 bases; junction bases not matched to a gene: 14. Germline-derived CDR1 and CDR2 are MDHEN and SYDVKM. The CDR3 covers 17 residues. CDR3 amino acids: CASSLPGQGGPVGKLFF. The CDR3 bases are TGTGCCAGCAGTTTGCCCGGACAGGGGGGCCCGGTTGGAAAACTGTTTTTT.

In DNA form, the CDR3 reads TGTGCCAGCAGTTTATCGAAATTAGCGGGAGGGTCAAGAGATACGCAGTATTTT. Translation: CASSLSKLAGGSRDTQYF. The chain joins TRBV27 to TRBJ2-3, with TRBD2 matching 11 bases. The CDR3 contains 18 residues. With V trimmed by 0 bases and J by 5 bases, 10 bases remained unmatched. CDR1 and CDR2 (germline): MNHEY, SMNVEV (reference sequence).

This clone was seen a single time. CDR3 loop: CASLSGANTEAFF. The CDR3 DNA follows: TGTGCCAGCCTATCGGGGGCGAACACTGAAGCTTTCTTT. This chain uses TRBV28 with TRBJ1-1; tentative D call: TRBD1 (6 bases). V lost 8 bases and J 1 base, leaving 11 bases between the germline ends. Germline CDR1 is MDHEN and CDR2 is SYDVKM. The CDR3 consists of 13 residues. Combining the CDR3 with reference TRBV28 and TRBJ1-1 gives the whole variable domain DVKVTQSSRYLVKRTGEKVFLECVQDMDHENMFWYRQDPGLGLRLIYFSYDVKMKEKGDIPEGYSVSREKKERFSLILESASTNQTSMYLCASLSGANTEAFFGQGTRLTVV.

The chain uses TRBV27 and TRBJ2-3; D tentatively reads TRBD1 or TRBD2 (5 bases each). The germline V gene has CDR1 MNHEY and CDR2 SMNVEV (reference sequence). This CDR3 has 18 residues. V shed 6 bases and J shed 0 bases, with 22 bases lying between them. The CDR3 nucleotides are TGTGCCAGCAGACCCGGGACCCAGAGCCTCACTAGCACAGATACGCAGTATTTT. Amino acids: CASRPGTQSLTSTDTQYF.

The rearrangement joins TRBV25-1 to TRBJ1-2, with unresolved D. This CDR3 comprises 15 residues. V was pared by 2 bases and J by 10 bases, with 20 bases between. Germline CDR1 reads MGHDK; CDR2 reads SYGVNS. The CDR3 loop is CASSEITGNRGAYTF. DNA for the CDR3: TGTGCCAGCAGTGAAATAACGGGGAACCGGGGTGCCTACACCTTC.

The rearrangement links TRBV19 to TRBJ1-5, with D perhaps TRBD1 (6 bases). CDR1 is LNHDA and CDR2 is SQIVND in the germline V gene (reference sequence). V was clipped by 8 bases and J by 6 bases, with 20 bases between them. There are 15 residues in the CDR3. Here the CDR3 DNA reads TGTGCCAGTTCTATGGCCCATGGGGGCGGTCAGCCCCAGCATTTT. Translated: CASSMAHGGGQPQHF.

V gene TRBV4-2 combines with J gene TRBJ2-3, with TRBD2 identical over 8 bases. Per germline, CDR1 LGHNA and CDR2 YNFKEQ. This CDR3 spans 15 amino acids. V shed 1 base and J 2 bases; nucleotides not matched to a gene: 2. CDR3 DNA sequence: TGTGCCAGCAGCCAAGTACTAGCGGACACAGATACGCAGTATTTT. It specifies CASSQVLADTDTQYF.

The table lists this clone with a count of one. The chain has TRBV18 and TRBJ2-1; D gene ambiguous. CDR1 and CDR2 (germline): KGHSH, LQKENI. The CDR3 loop spans 16 amino acids. V was trimmed by 1 base and J by 2 bases, leaving 12 bases between them. This CDR3 reads CASSPRSATTYNEQFF. CDR3 in DNA: TGTGCCAGCTCACCACGTTCGGCAACTACCTACAATGAGCAGTTCTTC.

This sequence joins TRBV27 and TRBJ1-5; D is unclear. Germline CDR1 MNHEY, CDR2 SMNVEV (reference sequence). The CDR3 totals 12 residues. Trimming left V 3 bases short and J 4 bases short, with 4 bases between. CDR3 in DNA: TGTGCCAGCAGTTTTGTGAATCAGCCCCAGCATTTT. Translated: CASSFVNQPQHF.

V is TRBV2 and J is TRBJ1-4; a possible D gene is TRBD1 (5 bases). Germline lookup yields CDR1 SNHLY and CDR2 FYNNEI. Trimming cost V 6 bases and J 0 bases, with 8 bases left between them. The length of the CDR3 is 14 residues. This CDR3 reads CASRWTSTNEKLFF. The DNA for the CDR3 is TGTGCCAGCAGATGGACATCAACTAATGAAAAACTGTTTTTT.

The CDR3 loop reads CASKSNVGNTEAFF. The CDR3 DNA reads TGTGCCAGCAAATCGAATGTAGGGAACACTGAAGCTTTCTTT. The V and J genes are TRBV2 and TRBJ1-1; D unresolved. The germline V and J ends were trimmed by 7 bases and 1 base, with 13 bases remaining between them. This CDR3 region has 14 residues. CDR1 SNHLY and CDR2 FYNNEI come from the germline V gene.

The chain links TRBV28 to TRBJ2-3; TRBD2 matches 14 bases. The V and J ends lost 6 bases and 1 base, in that order; junction bases with no gene match: 15. The CDR3 has 20 amino acids. Germline V gene lookup returns CDR1 MDHEN and CDR2 SYDVKM. In DNA, the CDR3 is TGTGCCAGCAGATACCGCCCGGGACTAGCGGGAGCCGGGGGCACAGATACGCAGTATTTT. Translating gives CASRYRPGLAGAGGTDTQYF.

The chain uses TRBV6-4 and TRBJ1-2; D is perhaps TRBD1 (6 bases). The CDR3 has 13 amino acids. Trimming took off 6 bases at V and 4 bases at J, with 12 bases between the two ends. The germline gives CDR1 MRHNA, CDR2 SNTAGT. The CDR3 DNA reads as TGTGCCAGCAGGGCGGGGGCGGCCTATGGCTACACCTTC. Amino acids: CASRAGAAYGYTF.